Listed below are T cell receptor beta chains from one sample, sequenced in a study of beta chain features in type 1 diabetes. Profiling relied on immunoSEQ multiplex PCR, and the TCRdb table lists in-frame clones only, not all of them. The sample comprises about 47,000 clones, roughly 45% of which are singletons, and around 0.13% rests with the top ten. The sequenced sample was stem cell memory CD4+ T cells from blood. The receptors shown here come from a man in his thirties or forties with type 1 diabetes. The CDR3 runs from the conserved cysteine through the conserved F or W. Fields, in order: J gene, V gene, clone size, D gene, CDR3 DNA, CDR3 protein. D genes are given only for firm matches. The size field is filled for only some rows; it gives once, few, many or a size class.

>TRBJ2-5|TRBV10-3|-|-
TGTGCCATCAGTGAGTCGACCGGTGGGAGGAAGACCCAGTACTTC
CAISESTGGRKTQYF
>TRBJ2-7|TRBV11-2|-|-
TGTGCCAGCAGCCCTTCGACAGCTTACTACGAGCAGTACTTC
CASSPSTAYYEQYF
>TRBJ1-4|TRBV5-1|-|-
TGCGCCAGCAGCTTGGACTCAACTAATGAAAAACTGTTTTTT
CASSLDSTNEKLFF
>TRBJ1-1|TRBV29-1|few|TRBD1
TGCAGCGTTGTGGGACAGAAGATTACTGAAGCTTTCTTT
CSVVGQKITEAFF
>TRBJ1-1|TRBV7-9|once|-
TGTGCCAGCAGCCACGGGGACTCTGAAGCTTTCTTT
CASSHGDSEAFF
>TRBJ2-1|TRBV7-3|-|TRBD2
TGTGCCAGCAGCTTAGGGGCGGGAGGGCCCTACAATGAGCAGTTCTTC
CASSLGAGGPYNEQFF
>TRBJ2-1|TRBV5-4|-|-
TGTGCCAGCACCCGTGGGCCCCCAAGCTCCTACAATGAGCAGTTCTTC
CASTRGPPSSYNEQFF
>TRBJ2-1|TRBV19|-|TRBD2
TGTGCCAGTAGTATTCCAAGCGGGAGGGCCAGTTTTGAGCAGTTCTTC
CASSIPSGRASFEQFF
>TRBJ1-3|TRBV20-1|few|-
TGCAGTGCTCCCGGTGGAAACACCATATATTTT
CSAPGGNTIYF
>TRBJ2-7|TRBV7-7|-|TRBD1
TGTGCTAGCAGCTTGTCCTCCGGGACAGGCGAGCAGTACTTC
CASSLSSGTGEQYF
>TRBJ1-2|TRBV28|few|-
TGTGCCAGCAGAGCGGACTATGGCTACACCTTC
CASRADYGYTF
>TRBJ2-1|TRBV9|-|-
TGTGCCAGCAGCGTAGGAGTGAGCCCCTTCTCCTACAATGAGCAGTTCTTC
CASSVGVSPFSYNEQFF
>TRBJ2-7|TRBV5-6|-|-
TGTGCCAGCAGCTTGAGAGGATACGAGCAGTACTTC
CASSLRGYEQYF
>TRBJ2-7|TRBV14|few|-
TGTGCCAGCAGCAGGTTGGCAGGGGTAATCCACGAGCAGTACTTC
CASSRLAGVIHEQYF
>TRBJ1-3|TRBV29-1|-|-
TGCAGCGTTGCGACGGGATTAAGCTCTGGAAACACCATATATTTT
CSVATGLSSGNTIYF
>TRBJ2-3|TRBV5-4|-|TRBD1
TGTGCCAGCAGCTCCCCCGCGACAGGGGGTTCTGATACGCAGTATTTT
CASSSPATGGSDTQYF
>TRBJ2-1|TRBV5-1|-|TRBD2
TGCGCCAGCAGCTCCGGACTAGCGGGACTTTCCTACAATGAGCAGTTCTTC
CASSSGLAGLSYNEQFF
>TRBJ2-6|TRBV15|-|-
TGTGCCACCAGCAGAGAAGCTTCTGGGGCCAACGTCCTGACTTTC
CATSREASGANVLTF
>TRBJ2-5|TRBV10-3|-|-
TGTGCCACCTCAGGGGTCGGGGAGACCCAGTACTTC
CATSGVGETQYF
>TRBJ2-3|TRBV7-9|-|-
TGTGCCAGCAGCCCCCAGGGTGGGACAGATACGCAGTATTTT
CASSPQGGTDTQYF
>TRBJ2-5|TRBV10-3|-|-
TGTGCCACCGGACAGCATTGGGAGACCCAGTACTTC
CATGQHWETQYF
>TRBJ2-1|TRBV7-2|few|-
TGTGCCAGCAGCTTAGTAGTAGCGGCTAACTCCTACAATGAGCAGTTCTTC
CASSLVVAANSYNEQFF
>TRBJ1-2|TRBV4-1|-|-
TGCGCCAGCAGCCTAGCCCTGGCCGACCGGGGCTACACCTTC
CASSLALADRGYTF
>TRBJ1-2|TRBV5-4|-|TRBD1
TGTGCCAGCAGCCAGGACAGGGGGCGAAGCTATGGCTACACCTTC
CASSQDRGRSYGYTF
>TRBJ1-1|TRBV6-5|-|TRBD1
TGTGCCAGCAGGTCGGGACAGGGGAACACTGAAGCTTTCTTT
CASRSGQGNTEAFF
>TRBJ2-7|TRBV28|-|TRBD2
TGTGCCAGCAGCCTTGCGGGAGGCAACGAGCAGTACTTC
CASSLAGGNEQYF
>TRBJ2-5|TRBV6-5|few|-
TGTGCCAGCAGTTCCTCCCGGACAGACCGTCAAGAGACCCAGTACTTC
CASSSSRTDRQETQYF
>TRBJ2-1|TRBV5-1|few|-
TGCGCCAGCACGACAGAATACAATGAGCAGTTCTTC
CASTTEYNEQFF